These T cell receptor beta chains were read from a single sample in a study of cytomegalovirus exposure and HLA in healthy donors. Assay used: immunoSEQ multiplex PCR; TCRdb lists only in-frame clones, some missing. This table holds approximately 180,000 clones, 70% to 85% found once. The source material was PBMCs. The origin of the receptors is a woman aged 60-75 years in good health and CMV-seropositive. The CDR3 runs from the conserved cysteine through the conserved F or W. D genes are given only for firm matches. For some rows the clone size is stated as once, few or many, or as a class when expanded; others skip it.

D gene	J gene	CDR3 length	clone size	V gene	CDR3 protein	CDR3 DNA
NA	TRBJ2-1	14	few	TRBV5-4	CASSVELLAHEQFF	TGTGCCAGCAGCGTGGAATTACTAGCCCATGAGCAGTTCTTC
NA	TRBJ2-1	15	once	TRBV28	CASTKVGGSYNEQFF	TGTGCCAGCACCAAGGTAGGGGGCTCCTACAATGAGCAGTTCTTC
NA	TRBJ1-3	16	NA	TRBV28	CASSPLAGGAGNTIYF	TGTGCCAGCAGTCCCCTCGCGGGCGGGGCTGGAAACACCATATATTTT
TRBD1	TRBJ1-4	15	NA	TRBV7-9	CSSSRGQDDNEKLFF	TGTTCCAGCAGCAGAGGACAGGACGATAATGAAAAACTGTTTTTT
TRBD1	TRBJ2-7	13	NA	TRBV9	CASSVETGGEQYF	TGTGCCAGCAGCGTAGAGACAGGGGGCGAGCAGTACTTC
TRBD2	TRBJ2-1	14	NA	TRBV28	CATLSGGSYNEQFF	TGTGCCACCCTAAGCGGGGGGTCCTACAATGAGCAGTTCTTC
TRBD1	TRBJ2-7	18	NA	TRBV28	CASTPLPGTGSRDYEQYF	TGTGCCAGCACCCCCCTTCCCGGGACAGGGTCCCGCGACTACGAGCAGTACTTC
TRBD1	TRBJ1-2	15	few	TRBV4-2	CASSQERDSYYGYTF	TGTGCCAGCAGCCAAGAGAGGGACAGCTACTATGGCTACACCTTC
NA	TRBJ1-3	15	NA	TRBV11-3	CASSPDRAPGNTIYF	TGTGCCAGCAGCCCGGACAGAGCTCCTGGAAACACCATATATTTT
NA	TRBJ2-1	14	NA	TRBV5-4	CASSLGPGNNEQFF	TGTGCCAGCAGCTTGGGGCCAGGGAATAATGAGCAGTTCTTC
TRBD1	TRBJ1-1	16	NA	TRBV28	CASSLWGDRGNTEAFF	TGTGCCAGCAGTTTATGGGGGGACAGGGGAAACACTGAAGCTTTCTTT
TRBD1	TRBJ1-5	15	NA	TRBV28	CASSQQGFSNQPQHF	TGTGCCAGCAGCCAACAGGGGTTTAGCAATCAGCCCCAGCATTTT
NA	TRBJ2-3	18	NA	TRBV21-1	CASTQRKGRVTSTDTQYF	TGTGCCAGCACCCAACGAAAGGGCAGGGTTACTAGCACAGATACGCAGTATTTT
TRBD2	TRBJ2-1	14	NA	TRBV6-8	CASLTSGYYNEQFF	TGTGCCAGCCTAACTAGCGGGTACTACAATGAGCAGTTCTTC
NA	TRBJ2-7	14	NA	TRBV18	CASSPLTGSYEQYF	TGTGCCAGCTCACCACTAACGGGTTCCTACGAGCAGTACTTC
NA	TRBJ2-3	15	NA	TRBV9	CASSVGGFSTDTQYF	TGTGCCAGCAGCGTAGGGGGCTTCAGCACAGATACGCAGTATTTT
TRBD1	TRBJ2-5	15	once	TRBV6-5	CASSPGQGAQETQYF	TGTGCCAGCAGCCCGGGACAGGGGGCGCAGGAGACCCAGTACTTC
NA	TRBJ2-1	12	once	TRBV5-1	CASSPLPGEQFF	TGCGCCAGCAGCCCGTTGCCCGGTGAGCAGTTCTTC
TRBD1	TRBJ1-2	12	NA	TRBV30	CAWETGAYGYTF	TGTGCCTGGGAGACAGGGGCCTATGGCTACACCTTC
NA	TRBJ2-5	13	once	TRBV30	CAWTEQRPETQYF	TGTGCCTGGACTGAACAGCGGCCAGAGACCCAGTACTTC
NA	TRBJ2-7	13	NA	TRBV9	CASSVGQGREQYF	TGTGCCAGCAGCGTGGGGCAGGGGCGCGAGCAGTACTTC
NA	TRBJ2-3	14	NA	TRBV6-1	CASSERRDSDTQYF	TGTGCCAGCAGTGAAAGGCGGGATTCTGATACGCAGTATTTT
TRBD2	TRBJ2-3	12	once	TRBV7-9	CASSPGGDTQYF	TGTGCCAGCAGCCCGGGGGGGGATACGCAGTATTTT
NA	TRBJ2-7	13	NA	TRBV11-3	CASSKGDRYEQYF	TGTGCCAGCAGCAAGGGGGATCGTTACGAGCAGTACTTC
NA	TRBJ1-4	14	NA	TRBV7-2	CASSPRGGWEKLFF	TGTGCCAGCAGCCCGAGGGGGGGATGGGAAAAACTGTTTTTT
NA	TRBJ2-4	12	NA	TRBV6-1	CAYRSAKNIQYF	TGCGCGTATAGAAGTGCCAAAAACATTCAGTACTTC
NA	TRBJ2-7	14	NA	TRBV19	CASRPGHSSYEQYF	TGTGCCAGTAGGCCGGGACACAGCTCCTACGAGCAGTACTTC
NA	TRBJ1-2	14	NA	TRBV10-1	CASRPRTAFRGYTF	TGCGCCAGCAGACCCAGGACGGCTTTTCGGGGGTACACCTTC
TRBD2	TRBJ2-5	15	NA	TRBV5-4	CASSPPAGGPETQYF	TGTGCCAGCAGCCCTCCGGCGGGGGGGCCCGAGACCCAGTACTTC
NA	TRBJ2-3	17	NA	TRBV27	CASSLGVSGYFTDTQYF	TGTGCCAGCAGTTTAGGAGTGAGCGGTTACTTCACAGATACGCAGTATTTT
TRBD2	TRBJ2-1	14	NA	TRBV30	CAWVSGSSYNEQFF	TGTGCCTGGGTTAGCGGGAGCTCCTACAATGAGCAGTTCTTC
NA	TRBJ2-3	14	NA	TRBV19	CASMRRGEGDTQYF	TGTGCCAGTATGCGGCGGGGAGAGGGAGATACGCAGTATTTT
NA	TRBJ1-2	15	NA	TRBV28	CASSFPGGFSYGYTF	TGTGCCAGCAGTTTTCCCGGAGGATTTTCCTATGGCTACACCTTC
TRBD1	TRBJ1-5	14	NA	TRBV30	CAWRRTGGNQPQHF	TGTGCCTGGCGCCGGACAGGGGGCAATCAGCCCCAGCATTTT
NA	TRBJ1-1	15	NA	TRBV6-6	CASSDSGTTLFEAFF	TGTGCCAGCAGTGACAGCGGGACTACACTGTTTGAAGCTTTCTTT
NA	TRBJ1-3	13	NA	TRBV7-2	CASSFLGGNTIYF	TGTGCCAGCAGCTTCCTAGGCGGAAACACCATATATTTT
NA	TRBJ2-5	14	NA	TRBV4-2	CASSQEDRQETQYF	TGTGCCAGCAGCCAAGAAGACAGACAAGAGACCCAGTACTTC
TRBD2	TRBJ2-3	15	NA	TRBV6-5	CASSSEGGGRDTQYF	TGTGCCAGCAGTTCGGAGGGCGGGGGAAGAGATACGCAGTATTTT
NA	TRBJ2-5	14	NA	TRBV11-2	CASSLAFGAETQYF	TGTGCCAGCAGCTTAGCTTTTGGAGCGGAGACCCAGTACTTC
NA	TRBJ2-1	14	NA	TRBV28	CASFMGGGHNEQFF	TGTGCCAGCTTTATGGGGGGGGGCCACAATGAGCAGTTCTTC
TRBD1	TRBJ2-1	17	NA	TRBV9	CASSPWTGTYSYNEQFF	TGTGCCAGCAGCCCATGGACAGGAACATACTCCTACAATGAGCAGTTCTTC
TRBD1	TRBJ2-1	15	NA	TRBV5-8	CASSLGGQGNNEQFF	TGTGCCAGCAGCTTGGGGGGACAGGGGAACAATGAGCAGTTCTTC
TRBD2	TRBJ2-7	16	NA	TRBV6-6	CASSSRSLAGVYEQYF	TGTGCCAGCAGTTCCCGGTCTCTAGCGGGAGTTTACGAGCAGTACTTC
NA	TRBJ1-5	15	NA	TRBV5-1	CASSADGTSIQPQHF	TGCGCCAGCAGCGCGGACGGAACTAGCATTCAGCCCCAGCATTTT
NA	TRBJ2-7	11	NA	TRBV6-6	CASSNYYEQYF	TGTGCCAGCAGTAATTACTACGAGCAGTACTTC
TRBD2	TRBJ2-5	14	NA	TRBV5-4	CASSLAGGKETQYF	TGTGCCAGCAGCTTAGCGGGAGGGAAAGAGACCCAGTACTTC